This TCR beta chain is drawn from a study of blood T cell repertoires in COVID-19. As handled by the study authors: It was from reference gene primer amplification that nucleated cell counts were estimated. Sequenced by immunoSEQ multiplex PCR; TCRdb stores in-frame clones only, minus some. The V and J calls and clone size come from that table; D and trimming were worked out from the DNA. Of about 59,000 clones listed, around 81% are singletons. The CDR3 extends over 12 amino acids. Trimming left V 6 bases short and J 3 bases short, with 8 bases between. The V gene's germline CDR1 is MNHNY and CDR2 SVGAGI (reference sequence).

This chain connects TRBV6-6 to TRBJ1-1, with TRBD1 as a possible D gene (5 bases). This clonotype was obtained from a woman older than 75 with active or convalescent COVID-19. The sample was peripheral blood. CDR3 sequence (DNA): TGTGCCAGCAGCTGGGGGGACACTGAAGCTTTCTTT. Its protein is CASSWGDTEAFF.